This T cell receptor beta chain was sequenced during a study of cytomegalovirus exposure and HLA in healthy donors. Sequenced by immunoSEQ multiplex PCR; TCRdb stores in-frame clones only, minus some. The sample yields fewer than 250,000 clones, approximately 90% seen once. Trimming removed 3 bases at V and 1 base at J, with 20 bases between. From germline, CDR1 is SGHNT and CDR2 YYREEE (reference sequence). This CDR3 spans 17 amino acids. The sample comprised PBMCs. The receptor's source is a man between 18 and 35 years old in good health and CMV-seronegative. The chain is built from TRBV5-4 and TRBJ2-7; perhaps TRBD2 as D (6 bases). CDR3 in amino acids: CASSSYQRGFPSYEQYF. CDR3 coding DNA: TGTGCCAGCAGCTCTTATCAACGGGGGTTTCCTTCCTACGAGCAGTACTTC. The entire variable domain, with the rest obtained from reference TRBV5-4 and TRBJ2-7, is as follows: ETGVTQSPTHLIKTRGQQVTLRCSSQSGHNTVSWYQQALGQGPQFIFQYYREEENGRGNFPPRFSGLQFPNYSSELNVNALELDDSALYLCASSSYQRGFPSYEQYFGPGTRLTVT.